This T cell receptor beta chain was sequenced in a study of cytomegalovirus exposure and HLA in healthy donors. Study conclusions and caveats: Listed as cytomegalovirus-associated were 150 or so TCR beta chains. Previous analysis showed most TCR beta V segments were productive about 90% or about 30% of the time.

PCR was performed using 60 Vbeta and 13 Jbeta primers. Assay: immunoSEQ multiplex PCR; the TCRdb copy retains only in-frame clones and omits some. The sample yields around 150,000 clones, around 85% seen once. V lost 6 bases and J 0 bases, leaving 12 bases between the germline ends. Germline lookup yields CDR1 SNHLY and CDR2 FYNNEI. CDR3 length equals 15 residues. CMV serostatus was not recorded for this donor. A remark on this clone: Its antigen is unknown.

Sequencing used PBMCs. The rearrangement uses TRBV2 and TRBJ1-3, with D perhaps TRBD1 (5 bases). The sequence was collected from a human donor in good health. The CDR3 region is CASSRARSSGNTIYF. CDR3 DNA: TGTGCCAGCAGCAGGGCTCGGAGCTCTGGAAACACCATATATTTT.